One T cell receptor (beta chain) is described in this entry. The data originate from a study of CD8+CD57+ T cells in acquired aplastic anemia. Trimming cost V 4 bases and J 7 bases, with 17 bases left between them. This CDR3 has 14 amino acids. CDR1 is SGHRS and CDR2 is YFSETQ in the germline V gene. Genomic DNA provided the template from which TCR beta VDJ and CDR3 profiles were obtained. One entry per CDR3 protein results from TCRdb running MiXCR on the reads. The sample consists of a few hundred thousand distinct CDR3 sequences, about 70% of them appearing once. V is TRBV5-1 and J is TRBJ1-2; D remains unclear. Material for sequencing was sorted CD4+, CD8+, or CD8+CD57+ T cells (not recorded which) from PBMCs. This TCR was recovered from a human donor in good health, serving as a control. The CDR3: CASSLDSANTGYTF. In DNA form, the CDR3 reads TGCGCCAGCAGCCTTGATAGCGCTAACACTGGCTACACCTTC.